Given below is one TCR beta chain in context. Its target is unknown. TCRdb keeps only in-frame clones here, not all; method: immunoSEQ multiplex PCR. The sample contains approximately 720,000 clones, approximately 75% of which appear only once. This specimen comes from a study of shared clonotypes between healthy human individuals. Partitioning of CD4+ cells yielded a CD45RA+ naive subset and a CD45RA-negative memory subset. General study findings and limits: Clonotypes shared by all four sorted-subset donors had higher generation probabilities than non-shared clonotypes. Among the subsets, naive ones generally showed larger estimated richness than memory ones. Even with large depth, rarefaction showed that sorted-subset sequencing was incomplete.

The CDR3 runs 14 residues. Trimming removed 1 base from V and 10 bases from J; junction bases left unmatched: 4. Germline V CDR1 and CDR2: SGHTA, FQGNSA. The chain joins TRBV7-2 to TRBJ1-4; 9 bases agree with TRBD1. This clonotype was sampled from a woman aged 25 to 39 in good health. Source material: memory CD4+ T cells sorted from blood. The subset: CD45RA-negative fraction. The CDR3, as DNA: TGTGCCAGCAGCTTAGACAGGGGGCAAGGAAAACTGTTTTTT. This sequence encodes CASSLDRGQGKLFF.